This entry lists 20 T cell receptor beta chains sequenced from one sample in a study of blood T cell repertoires in COVID-19. Produced via immunoSEQ multiplex PCR; TCRdb's table is partial and in-frame only. The table lists about 36,000 clones, about nine tenths of them singletons, with more than 4% in the top ten. Sample: peripheral blood. The receptors shown here come from a human donor in a cohort sampled during active COVID-19.

The chain has TRBV2 and TRBJ2-7; 11 bases are shared with TRBD2. Unmatched junction bases numbered 7, after V lost 2 bases and J lost 7 bases. The CDR3 is 15 amino acids. Germline assignment: CDR1 SNHLY and CDR2 FYNNEI. The CDR3 nucleotides are TGTGCCAGCAGTGAATCCATGACTAGCGGGATTGAGCAGTACTTC. It is translated as CASSESMTSGIEQYF.

In this sample, this clone turned up a few times. The rearrangement uses TRBV19 and TRBJ1-5; the match to TRBD1 covers 9 bases. Germline V lookup: CDR1 LNHDA, CDR2 SQIVND (reference sequence). Trimming at V came to 7 bases and at J to 2 bases, leaving 6 bases not matched to a gene. The CDR3 has 15 residues. The DNA for the CDR3 is TGTGCCAGTAATACAGGGGGCCTAGGCAATCAGCCCCAGCATTTT. It translates to CASNTGGLGNQPQHF.

The chain combines TRBV19 with TRBJ2-7; TRBD2 agrees at 14 bases. CDR3 length: 16 residues. CDR1 LNHDA and CDR2 SQIVND come from the germline V gene (reference sequence). V trimming: 5 bases; J trimming: 7 bases; junction bases outside the gene matches: 10. The DNA of the CDR3 is TGTGCCAGTAGTCCCCGACTAGCGGGAGGGCCGGGAGAGCAGTACTTC. Amino acids: CASSPRLAGGPGEQYF.

The genes are TRBV5-4 and TRBJ2-7; D is perhaps TRBD1 (6 bases). Per germline, CDR1 SGHNT and CDR2 YYREEE (reference sequence). Trimming shortened V by 1 base and J by 6 bases, and 14 bases separated the two germline ends. The CDR3 has 14 residues. CDR3 region: CASSLFSRGGEQYF. The CDR3 coding sequence is TGTGCCAGCAGCTTGTTTTCCAGGGGTGGCGAGCAGTACTTC. The full variable domain, in which reference TRBV5-4 and TRBJ2-7 provide the parts outside the CDR3, is ETGVTQSPTHLIKTRGQQVTLRCSSQSGHNTVSWYQQALGQGPQFIFQYYREEENGRGNFPPRFSGLQFPNYSSELNVNALELDDSALYLCASSLFSRGGEQYFGPGTRLTVT.

In its sample, this clone was seen once. The chain employs TRBV19 and TRBJ2-2; 7 nucleotides align to TRBD1. This CDR3 has 13 amino acids. V dropped 7 bases and J dropped 6; count of bases not matched to a gene: 5. CDR1 and CDR2 (germline): LNHDA, SQIVND (reference sequence). CDR3 loop: CASKSQGAGELFF. CDR3 DNA: TGTGCCAGTAAAAGCCAGGGGGCCGGGGAGCTGTTTTTT. The entire variable domain, with the rest obtained from reference TRBV19 and TRBJ2-2, is as follows: DGGITQSPKYLFRKEGQNVTLSCEQNLNHDAMYWYRQDPGQGLRLIYYSQIVNDFQKGDIAEGYSVSREKKESFPLTVTSAQKNPTAFYLCASKSQGAGELFFGEGSRLTVL.

The CDR3 nucleotides read TGTGCCAGCAGCCGGACAGGCGGCCCCTATGGCACTGAAGCTTTCTTT. It specifies CASSRTGGPYGTEAFF. The chain carries TRBV3-1 (or the pseudogene TRBV3-2) and TRBJ1-1; 7 bases are a match to TRBD1. V trimming: 4 bases; J trimming: 4 bases; junction bases outside the gene matches: 12. CDR1 and CDR2 (germline): LGHDT, YNNKEL (reference sequence). There are 16 residues in the CDR3.

This chain connects TRBV18 to TRBJ1-1, with D perhaps matching TRBD1 (5 bases). V shed 3 bases and J shed 6 bases, with 14 bases lying between them. Germline V gene sequence: CDR1 KGHSH, CDR2 LQKENI. The CDR3 length is 14 residues. In DNA form, the CDR3 reads TGTGCCAGCTCACCGTTTGAAGGGACTCCTGAAGCTTTCTTT. Its protein is CASSPFEGTPEAFF.

The chain uses TRBV30 and TRBJ2-2; D may be TRBD1 (5 bases). CDR3 length: 15 residues. CDR1 is GTSNPN, CDR2 SVGIG, per germline (reference sequence). Trimming took off 0 bases at V and 4 bases at J, with 12 bases between the two ends. In DNA, the CDR3 is TGTGCCTGGAGTGTACGCGACAGCCGCACCGGGGAGCTGTTTTTT. Amino acids: CAWSVRDSRTGELFF. The whole variable domain, remainder taken from reference TRBV30 and TRBJ2-2, is SQTIHQWPATLVQPVGSPLSLECTVEGTSNPNLYWYRQAAGRGLQLLFYSVGIGQISSEVPQNLSASRPQDRQFILSSKKLLLSDSGFYLCAWSVRDSRTGELFFGEGSRLTVL.

The V call is TRBV19, the J call TRBJ2-7; 8 bases fit TRBD2. The junction had 18 bases not matched to a gene; V was cut back by 5 bases and J by 3 bases. Germline CDR1 and CDR2: LNHDA and SQIVND (reference sequence). CDR3 length: 18 residues. In nucleotides, the CDR3 is TGTGCCAGTAGTTCCTCAAGGAGCGGGAGATTCCACTACTACGAGCAGTACTTC. This encodes CASSSSRSGRFHYYEQYF.

The chain is built from TRBV6-2 or TRBV6-3 and TRBJ1-6; D is uncertain. V was trimmed by 6 bases and J by 7 bases, leaving 13 bases between them. CDR3 length: 14 residues. Germline CDR1 MNHEY, CDR2 SVGEGT. The CDR3 reads CASSAGRENSPLHF. Written as DNA, the CDR3 is TGTGCCAGCAGCGCCGGGAGAGAGAATTCACCCCTCCACTTT.

The chain combines TRBV5-8 with TRBJ2-2; 10 bases agree with TRBD2. Losses at the gene ends were 2 bases for V and 6 bases for J; bases not matched to a gene: 7. The CDR3 sequence is 16 residues long. CDR1 and CDR2 from the germline V gene are SGHTS and YDEGEE. The CDR3 here is CASSFTSGTGPGELFF. The CDR3 coding sequence is TGTGCCAGCAGCTTTACTAGCGGGACAGGACCCGGGGAGCTGTTTTTT.

This chain connects TRBV7-2 to TRBJ1-5, with 7 bases lining up with TRBD1. The CDR3 contains 14 residues. In germline, CDR1 is SGHTA, CDR2 FQGNSA. Trimming took 5 bases from V and 1 from J; bases not matched to a gene: 2. CDR3 amino acids: CASSRDRSNQPQHF. The CDR3 DNA follows: TGTGCCAGCAGCCGGGACAGAAGCAATCAGCCCCAGCATTTT.

V and J are TRBV6-6 and TRBJ1-1; a possible D gene is TRBD1 (5 bases). This CDR3 spans 14 amino acids. Trimming left V 6 bases short and J 3 bases short, with 14 bases between. Germline V gene lookup returns CDR1 MNHNY and CDR2 SVGAGI (reference sequence). The CDR3: CASREGGVDTEAFF. The CDR3 region has the DNA TGTGCCAGCAGGGAGGGAGGGGTGGACACTGAAGCTTTCTTT.

The chain recombines TRBV7-9 with TRBJ2-6; 9 nucleotides align to TRBD1. The CDR3 has 17 amino acids. With V trimmed by 0 bases and J by 1 base, 1 base remained unmatched. Germline CDR1 and CDR2: SEHNR and FQNEAQ (reference sequence). The CDR3, as DNA: TGTGCCAGCAGCTTAGCTGGGACAGGGTCTGGGGCCAACGTCCTGACTTTC. Translating gives CASSLAGTGSGANVLTF. Full variable domain (rest looked up from reference TRBV7-9 and TRBJ2-6): DTGVSQNPRHKITKRGQNVTFRCDPISEHNRLYWYRQTLGQGPEFLTYFQNEAQLEKSRLLSDRFSAERPKGSFSTLEIQRTEQGDSAMYLCASSLAGTGSGANVLTFGAGSRLTVL.

This clone was seen a single time. The rearrangement links TRBV11-2 to TRBJ1-1, with 7 bases lining up with TRBD1. The V gene's germline CDR1 is SGHAT and CDR2 FQNNGV. The CDR3 covers 15 residues. Losses at the gene ends were 5 bases for V and 2 bases for J; bases not matched to a gene: 8. The CDR3 DNA reads as TGTGCCAGCAGCGTTCGGGGACAGCTTAACACTGAAGCTTTCTTT. This sequence encodes CASSVRGQLNTEAFF.

This rearrangement joins TRBV28 to TRBJ2-7, with 7 nucleotides matching TRBD2. Germline V CDR1 and CDR2: MDHEN, SYDVKM. The ends lost 6 bases at V and 3 bases at J; junction bases unmatched: 17. This CDR3 has 17 residues. CDR3 amino acids: CASSPGGDLTPLYEQYF. The CDR3 DNA reads as TGTGCCAGCAGCCCTGGGGGGGACCTTACCCCCCTCTACGAGCAGTACTTC. Looking up the rest from reference TRBV28 and TRBJ2-7 gives the full variable domain: DVKVTQSSRYLVKRTGEKVFLECVQDMDHENMFWYRQDPGLGLRLIYFSYDVKMKEKGDIPEGYSVSREKKERFSLILESASTNQTSMYLCASSPGGDLTPLYEQYFGPGTRLTVT.

The chain employs TRBV14 and TRBJ1-1; D ambiguous. The germline V gene has CDR1 SGHDN and CDR2 FVKESK. This CDR3 is built from 16 residues. V was shortened by 0 bases and J by 2 bases, with 13 bases between the two germline ends. CDR3 in DNA: TGTGCCAGCAGCCAAGACCGGGTAGTCACAAACACTGAAGCTTTCTTT. Its translation: CASSQDRVVTNTEAFF.

This chain links TRBV9 with TRBJ2-1; 8 bases fit TRBD2. V lost 0 bases to trimming and J lost 8 bases; unmatched junction nucleotides: 16. Looked up from germline, CDR1 is SGDLS and CDR2 is YYNGEE. The CDR3 loop spans 18 amino acids. DNA of the CDR3: TGTGCCAGCAGCGTAGGAGGGGCGCTGGCGGGAGGTGCCCATGAGCAGTTCTTC. Translating it yields CASSVGGALAGGAHEQFF.

This clone was detected only a few times. The gene calls are TRBV28 and TRBJ1-2; 7 positions match TRBD1. Germline lookup yields CDR1 MDHEN and CDR2 SYDVKM. The length of the CDR3 is 14 residues. V shed 3 bases and J 1 base; nucleotides not matched to a gene: 2. CDR3 nucleotides: TGTGCCAGCAGTTTTGGGACAGATAACTATGGCTACACCTTC. Translating gives CASSFGTDNYGYTF.

This chain's CDR3 is CASSVDRLYNEQFF. CDR3 coding DNA: TGTGCCAGCAGTGTAGACAGGCTATACAATGAGCAGTTCTTC. This chain connects TRBV6-4 to TRBJ2-1; possibly TRBD1 for D (6 bases). Trimming stripped 4 bases from V and 4 bases from J, with 11 bases between. Germline CDR1 and CDR2: MRHNA and SNTAGT. CDR3 size: 14 residues.